The 31 T cell receptor beta chains below were found in one sample sequenced in a study of tumor and adjacent non-tumor tissue in lung cancer. The template was RNA from unsorted bulk tissue. The normal lung tissue was taken more than 3 cm from the tumor edge. A modified ARM-PCR protocol with three rounds of nested PCR amplified TCRbeta. TCRdb reprocessed the multiplex PCR reads via MiXCR and lists one record per CDR3 protein. The sample lists 81,000 or so distinct CDR3 sequences, about four fifths occurring once. Sequenced sample: distant non-tumor lung tissue. These receptors were obtained from a man aged 60 to 75 with non-small cell lung cancer.

This chain uses TRBV12-3 or TRBV12-4 with TRBJ2-3; D unresolved. There are 13 residues in the CDR3. Trimming took off 10 bases at V and 3 bases at J, with 14 bases between the two ends. The CDR3 protein is CANTPVSTDTQYF. CDR3 bases: TGTGCCAACACCCCTGTTAGTACAGATACGCAGTATTTT.

Concerning this clonotype: A much bigger clone sits one base away, suggesting this may be a read error. The chain couples TRBV6-2 or TRBV6-3 to TRBJ2-5, with D possibly being TRBD1 (5 bases). Germline values: CDR1 MNHEY, CDR2 SVGEGT. This CDR3 comprises 12 residues. The CDR3 coding sequence is TGTGCCAGCATGGACATACAAGGGACCCAGTACTTC. Amino acid sequence: CASMDIQGTQYF.

As regards this clonotype: At one end, the junction sequence differs from germline, possibly due to a read error. The CDR3: CASSQDSAGTTNTHYF. The CDR3 DNA reads as TGCGCCAGCAGCCAAGATAGTGCGGGCACCACAAATACGCACTATTTT. This chain joins TRBV4-3 and TRBJ2-3; a weak D match, TRBD2 (5 bases). The length of the CDR3 is 16 residues. The germline V gene encodes CDR1 LGHNA and CDR2 YSLEER.

As regards this clonotype: This may be a read error, as it is one base from a much larger clone. The chain couples TRBV11-2 to TRBJ2-1; 8 nucleotides agree with TRBD2. Germline CDR1 reads SGHAT; CDR2 reads FQNNGV. V was clipped by 1 base and J by 6 bases; unmatched bases: 17. This CDR3 contains 19 residues. DNA for the CDR3: TGTGCCAGCAGCTTAGTGCGGGGTAACGGGAGGGAGGGGGTCAATGAGCAGTTCTTC. Its protein is CASSLVRGNGREGVNEQFF.

About this clonotype: Sequence at one end of the junction differs from germline and may be a read error. V usage is TRBV29-1 and J usage is TRBJ2-5, with D possibly being TRBD2 (6 bases). The CDR3 covers 12 residues. Germline CDR1 reads SQVTM; CDR2 reads ANQGSEA. In DNA, the CDR3 is TGCAACGTTGACGGGAATCGGGAGACCCATTACTTC. Amino acids: CNVDGNRETHYF.

Turning to this clonotype: Just one base apart from a much larger clone, this may be a read error. The chain carries TRBV11-2 and TRBJ2-1; TRBD2 is a possible D gene (5 bases). The V gene lost 6 bases and the J gene lost 7 bases, with 16 bases spanning the gap. The germline V gene encodes CDR1 SGHAT and CDR2 FQNNGV. The CDR3 spans 14 residues. The CDR3 spells CASRAGIGKNEQFF. The CDR3 DNA is TGTGCCAGCAGAGCCGGGATAGGGAAGAATGAGCAGTTCTTC.

Details on this clonotype: A much larger clone lies one base from this, so it may be a read error. The genes are TRBV4-1 and TRBJ2-3, with TRBD2 matching over 7 bases. Germline CDR1 is MGHRA and CDR2 is YSYEKL. The J segment lost 2 bases and the V segment lost 2 bases, leaving 7 bases of the junction unmatched. CDR3 length equals 16 residues. CDR3 residues: CASSQLAVVLTDTQYF. In nucleotides, the CDR3 is TGCGCCAGCAGCCAACTAGCGGTGGTGCTCACAGATACGCAGTATTTT.

This chain joins TRBV4-2 and TRBJ2-2, with D perhaps TRBD2 (5 bases). The CDR3 sequence is 15 residues long. V shed 11 bases and J shed 4 bases, with 20 bases lying between them. The V gene's germline CDR1 is LGHNA and CDR2 YNFKEQ. CDR3 loop: CAGNQDGSGTGELFF. In DNA form, the CDR3 reads TGTGCCGGCAACCAAGATGGCAGCGGCACCGGGGAGCTGTTTTTT.

This clonotype was seen just once. Germline and junction disagree at one end, which may indicate a read error. This chain links TRBV11-2 with TRBJ2-7; D is unresolved. This CDR3 has 14 amino acids. The germline V gene has CDR1 SGHAT and CDR2 FQNNGV. This CDR3 is CASSLDPISNEQYF. As DNA, the CDR3 is TGTGCTAGCAGCTTAGATCCGATCTCCAACGAGCAGTACTTC.

V usage is TRBV10-2 and J usage is TRBJ2-7; maybe TRBD1 (6 bases). The CDR3 spans 12 residues. V shed 3 bases and J shed 11 bases, with 14 bases lying between them. The germline gives CDR1 WSHSY, CDR2 SAAADI. The DNA for the CDR3 is TGCGCCAGCAGTGACTCTGACAGGCCTAAGTACTTC. It encodes CASSDSDRPKYF.

The chain couples TRBV11-2 to TRBJ2-5, with 7 bases matching TRBD1. The CDR3 consists of 14 residues. Germline V gene lookup returns CDR1 SGHAT and CDR2 FQNNGV. The J segment lost 11 bases and the V segment lost 6 bases, leaving 15 bases of the junction unmatched. Here the CDR3 reads CASRSGQVQERQYF. CDR3 DNA sequence: TGTGCCAGCAGATCTGGACAGGTCCAAGAGAGGCAGTACTTC.

The CDR3 protein is CASSPQTEGLVETQYF. In nucleotides, the CDR3 is TGTGCCAGCAGCCCCCAGACAGAGGGCCTTGTGGAGACCCAGTACTTC. The V gene is TRBV7-8, the J gene TRBJ2-5, with D possibly called TRBD1 or TRBD2 (5 bases each). Trimming pared 5 bases from V and 5 bases from J, leaving 21 bases between. This CDR3 spans 16 amino acids. The V gene's germline CDR1 is SGHVS and CDR2 FQNEAQ.

With respect to this clonotype: An end of the junction does not agree with germline; a read error may underlie this. J is TRBJ2-7 and V is TRBV11-2, with TRBD1 matching over 8 bases. CDR3 length equals 14 residues. Germline-derived CDR1 and CDR2 are SGHAT and FQNNGV. The CDR3 nucleotides read TGTGCCAGCAGCTTCAGGACAGGGCCCTACGAACAGTACTTC. It translates to CASSFRTGPYEQYF.

This clonotype came up many times. V and J are TRBV6-2 or TRBV6-3 and TRBJ2-7; 11 bases are a match to TRBD2. CDR1 is MNHEY and CDR2 is SVGEGT in the germline V gene. The CDR3 runs to 18 residues. After removal of 6 bases from V and 0 bases from J, the junction contained 13 bases not matched to a gene. CDR3 bases: TGTGCCAGCAGCCAGAGGCCGGGACTAGCGGCTCCCTCCTACGAGCAGTACTTC. Protein sequence: CASSQRPGLAAPSYEQYF.

In regard to this clonotype: An end of the junction does not agree with germline; a read error may underlie this. The V and J genes are TRBV20-1 and TRBJ2-4, with 7 bases identical to TRBD1. This CDR3 is 18 amino acids long. Germline V CDR1 and CDR2: DFQATT, SNEGSKA (reference sequence). DNA for the CDR3: TGCATTGCTAGAAGACAGGGTCTGGGAGCTTTAGCCAAAAACATTCAGTACTTC. Amino acid sequence: CIARRQGLGALAKNIQYF.

This clonotype was recorded only once. The chain has TRBV6-1 and TRBJ2-7; D not certain. V lost 8 bases, J lost 3 bases, and 23 bases lay in between. Germline V gene data show CDR1 as MNHNS and CDR2 as SASEGT. The CDR3 is 16 residues long. CDR3 bases: TGTGCCAGCGATGGAACCTCTCGAGGACCAATCTACGAGCAGTACTTC. Protein: CASDGTSRGPIYEQYF.

Regarding this clonotype: One end of the junction fails to match germline, which may point to a read error. This sequence joins TRBV6-6 and TRBJ2-5; D gene uncertain. Germline CDR1 MNHNY, CDR2 SVGAGI (reference sequence). The CDR3 extends over 15 amino acids. CDR3 sequence reads: CTSSLSPTPVETQYF. In DNA, the CDR3 is TGTACCAGCAGTTTGTCCCCAACCCCCGTGGAGACCCAGTACTTC.

About this clonotype: No conserved phenylalanine or tryptophan is present at the end of the CDR3, so a read error is the likely explanation. The rearrangement links TRBV11-3 to TRBJ1-1; D call uncertain. This CDR3 is 14 amino acids long. CDR1 SGHNT and CDR2 YENEEA come from the germline V gene. CDR3 sequence: CASSSHGRQTEAFL. The CDR3 region has the DNA TGTGCCAGTAGCTCGCACGGACGGCAAACTGAAGCTTTCTTA.

This clonotype appeared a single time. Relative to the germline gene, one junction end is altered; a read error may explain this. The CDR3 sequence is CTSRLIGRGTEAFF. The DNA for the CDR3 is TGTACCAGCCGATTAATCGGGAGGGGCACTGAAGCTTTCTTT. This chain links TRBV11-2 with TRBJ1-1, with D possibly being TRBD1 (5 bases). In germline, CDR1 is SGHAT, CDR2 FQNNGV. The CDR3 is 14 residues long.

Worth noting for this clonotype: One junction end disagrees with the germline gene, perhaps due to a read error. V is TRBV4-3 and J is TRBJ2-1, with D perhaps TRBD2 (5 bases). The CDR3 totals 14 residues. The germline gives CDR1 LGHNA, CDR2 YSLEER. The CDR3 DNA reads as TGCGCCAGGAGCCTCGGCCAGCGGTGGAATGAACAGTTCTTC. It is translated as CARSLGQRWNEQFF.

Points on this clonotype: The junction departs from the called germline gene at one end, perhaps through a read error. As DNA, the CDR3 is TGCAGTGCTAGAGTTCGGGGGGGACTGGGTGAGCACCTCTTC. Translated, it gives CSARVRGGLGEHLF. This chain joins TRBV20-1 and TRBJ2-1, with 8 bases identical to TRBD2. This CDR3 is built from 14 residues. Germline loops: CDR1 DFQATT, CDR2 SNEGSKA (reference sequence).

The chain uses TRBV11-2 and TRBJ2-6, with 7 positions matching TRBD1. Germline V gene sequence: CDR1 SGHAT, CDR2 FQNNGV. This CDR3 has 19 amino acids. CDR3 DNA sequence: TGTGTCAACAGCTTAGTTCCAACGGACAGGCCCTCTGGGGCCAACGTCCTGACTTTC. Protein product: CVNSLVPTDRPSGANVLTF.

In this sample, this clonotype turned up a few times. A much larger clone lies a single base off, so this may be a read error. The chain uses TRBV10-1 and TRBJ1-1; no definite D call. V was pared by 8 bases and J by 3 bases, with 13 bases between. Germline loops: CDR1 WNHNN, CDR2 SYGVQD (reference sequence). This CDR3 has 13 residues. CDR3 sequence reads: CASRLREDTEAFF. The CDR3, as DNA: TGCGCCAGCCGCCTTAGGGAGGACACTGAAGCTTTCTTT.

The chain uses TRBV11-2 and TRBJ1-2; no firm D call. Looked up from germline, CDR1 is SGHAT and CDR2 is FQNNGV. This CDR3 comprises 13 residues. V was shortened by 8 bases and J by 3 bases, with 13 bases between the two germline ends. In DNA, the CDR3 is TGTGCCAGCTGGGAGCCGTTGGACTATGGCTACACCTTC. It encodes CASWEPLDYGYTF. Based on the CDR3 plus reference TRBV11-2 and TRBJ1-2, the full variable domain is EAGVAQSPRYKIIEKRQSVAFWCNPISGHATLYWYQQILGQGPKLLIQFQNNGVVDDSQLPKDRFSAERLKGVDSTLKIQPAKLEDSAVYLCASWEPLDYGYTFGSGTRLTVV.

Comments on this clonotype: Germline and junction disagree at one end, which may indicate a read error. The V call is TRBV5-4, the J call TRBJ1-2, with D unclear. Germline CDR1 and CDR2: SGHNT and YYREEE (reference sequence). The CDR3 spans 12 residues. CDR3 bases: TGTGCCAGCAGCTGGGATAACTATGGCTATACCTTC. Amino acid sequence: CASSWDNYGYTF.

To note about this clonotype: Mismatch with germline at one junction end may stem from a read error. The V and J genes are TRBV5-4 and TRBJ2-6, with D hard to call. Germline-derived CDR1 and CDR2 are SGHNT and YYREEE (reference sequence). The CDR3 runs to 18 residues. CDR3 region: CASTLGSSSPSRANVLTF. In DNA form, the CDR3 reads TGTGCCAGCACCTTGGGTTCCAGCTCCCCCTCTAGGGCCAACGTCCTGACTTTC.

The chain is built from TRBV6-5 and TRBJ2-7, with D tentatively TRBD2 (6 bases). Germline CDR1 MNHEY, CDR2 SVGAGI. The CDR3 has 15 residues. Trimming removed 4 bases from V and 4 bases from J, with 17 bases in between. CDR3 amino acids: CASSCHLGGEYEQYF. DNA for the CDR3: TGTGCCAGCAGTTGCCACTTGGGCGGGGAGTACGAGCAGTACTTC.

Of note for this clonotype: A read error is possible here, since a much larger clone lies one base away. The CDR3 does not end in the conserved phenylalanine or tryptophan, so this is likely a read error. The rearrangement joins TRBV20-1 to TRBJ1-4, with D unclear. The CDR3 extends over 11 amino acids. Trimming took 3 bases from V and 7 from J, leaving 6 bases between them. Per germline, CDR1 DFQATT and CDR2 SNEGSKA (reference sequence). The CDR3 bases are TGCAGTGCTAGGGCATTTGAAAAACTGTTTTCT. It yields the protein CSARAFEKLFS.

A remark on this clonotype: Mismatch with germline at one junction end may stem from a read error. The chain couples TRBV6-5 to TRBJ2-1; TRBD1 matches 8 bases. CDR1 is MNHEY, CDR2 SVGAGI, per germline. The CDR3 loop spans 17 amino acids. The CDR3 here is CASSYTGTGGTYNEEFF. The CDR3 coding sequence is TGTGCCAGCAGTTACACCGGGACAGGAGGTACCTACAATGAGGAGTTCTTC.

Worth noting for this clonotype: A read error may produce the germline difference seen at one junction end. The chain combines TRBV6-1 with TRBJ1-5; D not resolved. CDR3 length: 15 residues. Germline-derived CDR1 and CDR2 are MNHNS and SASEGT. CDR3 nucleotide sequence: TGTGCCGGCAGTGAAGTTGTGGGATTGAATCAGCCCCAGCATTTT. Amino acid sequence: CAGSEVVGLNQPQHF.

In nucleotides, the CDR3 is TGCAGTGCTCCCCAGCCACAGGGTGTCAATGAGCAGTTCTTC. It codes for CSAPQPQGVNEQFF. The chain combines TRBV20-1 with TRBJ2-1, with TRBD1 as a possible D gene (6 bases). Trimming cost V 5 bases and J 6 bases, with 17 bases left between them. Germline V gene sequence: CDR1 DFQATT, CDR2 SNEGSKA (reference sequence). The CDR3 extends over 14 amino acids.